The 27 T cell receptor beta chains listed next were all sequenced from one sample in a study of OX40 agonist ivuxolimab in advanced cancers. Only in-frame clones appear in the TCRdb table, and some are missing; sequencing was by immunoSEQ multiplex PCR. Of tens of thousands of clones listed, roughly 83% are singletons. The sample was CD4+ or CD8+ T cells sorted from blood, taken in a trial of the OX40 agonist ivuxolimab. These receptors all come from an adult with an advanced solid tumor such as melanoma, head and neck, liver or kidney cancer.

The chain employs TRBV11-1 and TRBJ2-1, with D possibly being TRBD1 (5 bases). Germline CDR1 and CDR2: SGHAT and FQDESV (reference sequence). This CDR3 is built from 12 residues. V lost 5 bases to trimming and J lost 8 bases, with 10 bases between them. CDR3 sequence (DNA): TGTGCCAGCAGCGGACATATGGATGAGCAGTTCTTC. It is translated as CASSGHMDEQFF.

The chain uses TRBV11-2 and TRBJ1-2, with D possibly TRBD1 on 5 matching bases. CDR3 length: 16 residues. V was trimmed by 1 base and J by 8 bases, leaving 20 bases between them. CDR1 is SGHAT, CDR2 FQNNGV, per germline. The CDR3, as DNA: TGTGCCAGCAGCTTAGGAGCTCCGGACAACGGTCGGGGCTACACCTTC. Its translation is CASSLGAPDNGRGYTF.

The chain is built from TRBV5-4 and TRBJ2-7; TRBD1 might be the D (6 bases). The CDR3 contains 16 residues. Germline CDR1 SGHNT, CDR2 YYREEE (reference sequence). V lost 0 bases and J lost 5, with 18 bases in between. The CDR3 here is CASSLALLQGSDEQYF. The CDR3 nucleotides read TGTGCCAGCAGCTTGGCCCTCTTACAGGGATCGGACGAGCAGTACTTC. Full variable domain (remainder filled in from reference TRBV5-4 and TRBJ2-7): ETGVTQSPTHLIKTRGQQVTLRCSSQSGHNTVSWYQQALGQGPQFIFQYYREEENGRGNFPPRFSGLQFPNYSSELNVNALELDDSALYLCASSLALLQGSDEQYFGPGTRLTVT.

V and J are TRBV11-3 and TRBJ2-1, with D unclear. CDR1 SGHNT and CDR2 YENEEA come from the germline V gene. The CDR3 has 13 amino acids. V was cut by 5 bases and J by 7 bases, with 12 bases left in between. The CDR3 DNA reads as TGTGCCAGCAGCGCCCTCACAACTAATGAGCAGTTCTTC. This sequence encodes CASSALTTNEQFF.

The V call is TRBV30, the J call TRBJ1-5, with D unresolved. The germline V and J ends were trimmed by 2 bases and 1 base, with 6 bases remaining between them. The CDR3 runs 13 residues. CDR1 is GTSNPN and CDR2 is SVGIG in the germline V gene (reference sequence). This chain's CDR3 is CAWSRESNQPQHF. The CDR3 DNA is TGTGCCTGGAGTCGAGAGAGCAATCAGCCCCAGCATTTT. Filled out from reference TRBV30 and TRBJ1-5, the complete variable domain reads SQTIHQWPATLVQPVGSPLSLECTVEGTSNPNLYWYRQAAGRGLQLLFYSVGIGQISSEVPQNLSASRPQDRQFILSSKKLLLSDSGFYLCAWSRESNQPQHFGDGTRLSIL.

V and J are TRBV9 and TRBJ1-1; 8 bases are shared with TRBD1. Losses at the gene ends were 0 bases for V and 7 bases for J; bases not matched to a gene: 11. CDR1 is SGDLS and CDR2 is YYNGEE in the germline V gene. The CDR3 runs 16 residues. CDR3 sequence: CASSVAGGTGSNEAFF. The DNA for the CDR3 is TGTGCCAGCAGCGTAGCCGGGGGGACAGGCTCCAATGAAGCTTTCTTT.

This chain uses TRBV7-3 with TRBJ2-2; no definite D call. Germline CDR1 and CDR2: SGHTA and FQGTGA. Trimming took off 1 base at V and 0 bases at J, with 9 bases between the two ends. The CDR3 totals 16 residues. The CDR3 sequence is CASSLINFANTGELFF. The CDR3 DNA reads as TGTGCCAGCAGCTTAATTAATTTTGCGAACACCGGGGAGCTGTTTTTT.

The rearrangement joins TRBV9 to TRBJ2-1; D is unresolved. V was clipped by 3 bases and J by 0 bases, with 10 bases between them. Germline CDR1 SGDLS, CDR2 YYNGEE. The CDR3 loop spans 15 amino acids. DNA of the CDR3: TGTGCCAGCAGCGCCGACCTCTACTCCTACAATGAGCAGTTCTTC. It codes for CASSADLYSYNEQFF.

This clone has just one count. The CDR3 nucleotides read TGTGCCAGCAGCTCTCAAGGGGGACAGGGGGCTTGGGCTGAAAAACTGTTTTTT. This gives the protein CASSSQGGQGAWAEKLFF. The gene calls are TRBV7-2 and TRBJ1-4; 12 bases fit TRBD1. CDR1 is SGHTA, CDR2 FQGNSA, per germline. The junction had 13 bases not matched to a gene; V was cut back by 4 bases and J by 7 bases. The CDR3 loop spans 18 amino acids.

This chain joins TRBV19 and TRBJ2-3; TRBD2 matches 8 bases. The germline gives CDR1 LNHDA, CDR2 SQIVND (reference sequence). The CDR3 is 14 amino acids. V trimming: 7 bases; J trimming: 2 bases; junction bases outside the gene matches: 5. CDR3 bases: TGTGCCAGTACTTGGCGGGGGGACACAGATACGCAGTATTTT. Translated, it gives CASTWRGDTDTQYF. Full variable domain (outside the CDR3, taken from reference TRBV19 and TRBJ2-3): DGGITQSPKYLFRKEGQNVTLSCEQNLNHDAMYWYRQDPGQGLRLIYYSQIVNDFQKGDIAEGYSVSREKKESFPLTVTSAQKNPTAFYLCASTWRGDTDTQYFGPGTRLTVL.

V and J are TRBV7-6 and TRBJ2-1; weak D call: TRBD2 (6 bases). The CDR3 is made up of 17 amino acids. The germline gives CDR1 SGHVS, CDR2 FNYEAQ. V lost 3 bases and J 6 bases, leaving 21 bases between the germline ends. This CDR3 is CASSFFWAGKGSNEQFF. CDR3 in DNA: TGTGCCAGCAGCTTCTTCTGGGCGGGAAAGGGATCCAATGAGCAGTTCTTC.

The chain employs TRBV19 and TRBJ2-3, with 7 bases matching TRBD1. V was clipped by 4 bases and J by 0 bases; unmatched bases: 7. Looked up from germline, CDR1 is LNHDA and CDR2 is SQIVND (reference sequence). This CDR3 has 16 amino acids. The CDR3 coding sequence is TGTGCCAGTAGTAGTCATCAGGGGGTTAGCACAGATACGCAGTATTTT. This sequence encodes CASSSHQGVSTDTQYF.

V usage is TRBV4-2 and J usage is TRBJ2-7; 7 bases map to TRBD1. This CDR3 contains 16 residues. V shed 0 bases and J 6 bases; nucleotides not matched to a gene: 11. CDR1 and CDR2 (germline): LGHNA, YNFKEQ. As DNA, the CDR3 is TGTGCCAGCAGCCAAGATCCCAGGGGGTACCCTGGCGAGCAGTACTTC. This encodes CASSQDPRGYPGEQYF.

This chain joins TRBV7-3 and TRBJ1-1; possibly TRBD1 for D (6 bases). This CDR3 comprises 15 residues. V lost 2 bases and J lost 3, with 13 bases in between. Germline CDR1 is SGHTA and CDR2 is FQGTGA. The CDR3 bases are TGTGCCAGCAGCTTAGGGTCGGCAGGGGACACTGAAGCTTTCTTT. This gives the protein CASSLGSAGDTEAFF.

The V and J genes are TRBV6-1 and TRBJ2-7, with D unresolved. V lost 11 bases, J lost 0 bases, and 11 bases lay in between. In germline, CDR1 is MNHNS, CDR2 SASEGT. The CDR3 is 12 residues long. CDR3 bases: TGTGCCGGTGGTTTGACCTCCTACGAGCAGTACTTC. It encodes CAGGLTSYEQYF.

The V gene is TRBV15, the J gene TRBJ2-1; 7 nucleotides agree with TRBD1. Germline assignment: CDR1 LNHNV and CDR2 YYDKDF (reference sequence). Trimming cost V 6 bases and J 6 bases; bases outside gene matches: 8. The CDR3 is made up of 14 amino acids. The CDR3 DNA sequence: TGTGCCACCAGACCCGAGGGGGCGGGCAATGAGCAGTTCTTC. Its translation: CATRPEGAGNEQFF.

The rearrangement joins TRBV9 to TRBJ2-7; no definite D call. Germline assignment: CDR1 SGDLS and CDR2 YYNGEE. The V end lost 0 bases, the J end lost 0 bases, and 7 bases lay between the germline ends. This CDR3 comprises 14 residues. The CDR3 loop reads CASSVDVSSYEQYF. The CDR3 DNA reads TGTGCCAGCAGCGTAGACGTCAGCTCCTACGAGCAGTACTTC. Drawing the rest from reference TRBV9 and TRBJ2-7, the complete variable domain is DSGVTQTPKHLITATGQRVTLRCSPRSGDLSVYWYQQSLDQGLQFLIQYYNGEERAKGNILERFSAQQFPDLHSELNLSSLELGDSALYFCASSVDVSSYEQYFGPGTRLTVT.

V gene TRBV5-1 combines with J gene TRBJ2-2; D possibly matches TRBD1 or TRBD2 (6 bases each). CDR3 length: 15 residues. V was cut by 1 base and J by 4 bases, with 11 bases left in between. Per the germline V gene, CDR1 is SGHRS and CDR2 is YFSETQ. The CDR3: CASSLLQGGTGELFF. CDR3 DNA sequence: TGCGCCAGCAGCTTGTTACAGGGAGGCACCGGGGAGCTGTTTTTT.

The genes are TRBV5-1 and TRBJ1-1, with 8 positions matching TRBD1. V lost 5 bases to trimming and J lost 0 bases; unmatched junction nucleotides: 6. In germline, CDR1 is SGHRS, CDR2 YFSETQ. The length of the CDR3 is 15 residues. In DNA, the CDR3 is TGCGCCAGCAGTTCAGGACAGGGTTTGAACACTGAAGCTTTCTTT. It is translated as CASSSGQGLNTEAFF.

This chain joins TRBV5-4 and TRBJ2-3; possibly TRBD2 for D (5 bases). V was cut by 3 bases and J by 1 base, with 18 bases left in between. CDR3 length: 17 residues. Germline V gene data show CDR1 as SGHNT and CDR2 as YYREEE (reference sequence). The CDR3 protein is CASSSFGLTGGTDTQYF. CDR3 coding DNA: TGTGCCAGCAGCTCATTTGGGCTAACCGGGGGCACAGATACGCAGTATTTT.

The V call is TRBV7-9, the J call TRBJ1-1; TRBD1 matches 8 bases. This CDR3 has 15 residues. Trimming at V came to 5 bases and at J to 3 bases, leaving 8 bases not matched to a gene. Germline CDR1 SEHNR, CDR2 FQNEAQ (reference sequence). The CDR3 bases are TGTGCCAGCAGCCGCGGACAGGGCGGGGACACTGAAGCTTTCTTT. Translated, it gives CASSRGQGGDTEAFF.

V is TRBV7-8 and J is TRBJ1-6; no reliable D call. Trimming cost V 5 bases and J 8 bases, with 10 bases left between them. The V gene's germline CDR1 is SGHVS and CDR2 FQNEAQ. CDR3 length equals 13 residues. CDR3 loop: CASSPARDSPLHF. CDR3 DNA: TGTGCCAGCAGCCCAGCGCGGGATTCACCCCTCCACTTT.

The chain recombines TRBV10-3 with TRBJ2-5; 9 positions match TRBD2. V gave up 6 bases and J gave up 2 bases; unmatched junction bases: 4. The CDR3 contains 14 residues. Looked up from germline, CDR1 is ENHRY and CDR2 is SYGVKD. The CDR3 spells CAISGAGGQETQYF. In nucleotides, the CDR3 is TGTGCCATCAGCGGAGCGGGGGGACAAGAGACCCAGTACTTC.

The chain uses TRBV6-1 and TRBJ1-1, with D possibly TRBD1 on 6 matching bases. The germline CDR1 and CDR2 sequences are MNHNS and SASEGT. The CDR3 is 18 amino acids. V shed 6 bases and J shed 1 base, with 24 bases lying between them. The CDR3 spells CASSEQTYERGKNTEAFF. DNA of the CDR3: TGTGCCAGCAGCGAACAGACATATGAAAGGGGGAAGAACACTGAAGCTTTCTTT.

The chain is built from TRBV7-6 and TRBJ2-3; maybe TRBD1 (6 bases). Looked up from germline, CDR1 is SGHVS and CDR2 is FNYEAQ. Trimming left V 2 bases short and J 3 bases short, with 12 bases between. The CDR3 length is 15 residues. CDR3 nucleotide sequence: TGTGCCAGCAGCTTAAATACAGGGATGACAGATACGCAGTATTTT. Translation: CASSLNTGMTDTQYF.

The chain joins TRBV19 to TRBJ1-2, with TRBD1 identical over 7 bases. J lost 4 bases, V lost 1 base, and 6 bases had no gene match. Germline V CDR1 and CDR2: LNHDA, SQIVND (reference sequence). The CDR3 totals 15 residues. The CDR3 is CASSIAAQGVYGYTF. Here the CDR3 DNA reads TGTGCCAGTAGTATAGCGGCCCAGGGGGTCTATGGCTACACCTTC.

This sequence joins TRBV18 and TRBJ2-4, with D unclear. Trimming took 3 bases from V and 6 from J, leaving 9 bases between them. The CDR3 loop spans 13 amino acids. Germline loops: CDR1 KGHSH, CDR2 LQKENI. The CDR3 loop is CASSPPSVNIQYF. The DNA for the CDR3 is TGTGCCAGCTCACCTCCCTCTGTAAACATTCAGTACTTC. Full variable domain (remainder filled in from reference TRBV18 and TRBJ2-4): NAGVMQNPRHLVRRRGQEARLRCSPMKGHSHVYWYRQLPEEGLKFMVYLQKENIIDESGMPKERFSAEFPKEGPSILRIQQVVRGDSAAYFCASSPPSVNIQYFGAGTRLSVL.